The rows below give T cell receptor beta chains drawn from one sample of a study of T-cell memory formation after mild COVID-19. TCRdb reanalysed the 5' RACE reads using MiXCR and keeps one entry per CDR3 protein. In the table there are 150,000 to 200,000 distinct CDR3 sequences, about a third of which are singletons. Material: PBMCs or a T cell subset sorted from them (not recorded which). The origin of the receptors is an adult woman who had mild COVID-19 (a few samples of this study predate the infection). Cell type and time point are not known. CDR3s include the opening cysteine and the closing phenylalanine or tryptophan. Each record gives: D gene, V gene, J gene, clone size, CDR3 protein, CDR3 DNA. A D gene is named only where the DNA matches it firmly. The listing skips clone size in some rows; elsewhere it reads once, few, many or a size class.

d_call: .
v_call: TRBV20-1
j_call: TRBJ1-1
clone_size: .
cdr3_aa: CSADGRSSEAFF
cdr3_nt: TGCAGTGCTGATGGAAGGTCGTCTGAAGCTTTCTTT

d_call: .
v_call: TRBV19
j_call: TRBJ1-5
clone_size: .
cdr3_aa: CASRIVNQPQHF
cdr3_nt: TGTGCCAGTAGAATTGTGAATCAGCCCCAGCATTTT

d_call: .
v_call: TRBV20-1
j_call: TRBJ1-1
clone_size: few
cdr3_aa: CSARVGEDRHRNTEAFF
cdr3_nt: TGCAGTGCTAGAGTAGGCGAGGACCGCCACCGGAACACTGAAGCTTTCTTT

d_call: TRBD2
v_call: TRBV12-3/TRBV12-4
j_call: TRBJ2-1
clone_size: .
cdr3_aa: CASSWASGRYASYNEQFF
cdr3_nt: TGTGCCAGCAGCTGGGCTAGCGGGAGGTACGCCTCCTACAATGAGCAGTTCTTC

d_call: TRBD1
v_call: TRBV20-1
j_call: TRBJ2-5
clone_size: .
cdr3_aa: CSARRTGGAYQETQYF
cdr3_nt: TGCAGTGCTAGGAGGACAGGGGGCGCTTACCAAGAGACCCAGTACTTC

d_call: TRBD1
v_call: TRBV20-1
j_call: TRBJ2-3
clone_size: few
cdr3_aa: CSARVGQGDTDTQYF
cdr3_nt: TGCAGTGCTAGGGTGGGACAGGGCGACACAGATACGCAGTATTTT

d_call: TRBD1
v_call: TRBV7-9
j_call: TRBJ2-1
clone_size: .
cdr3_aa: CASSPLPGQGNNEQFF
cdr3_nt: TGTGCCAGCAGCCCTCTCCCGGGACAGGGGAACAATGAGCAGTTCTTC

d_call: .
v_call: TRBV20-1
j_call: TRBJ2-7
clone_size: few
cdr3_aa: CSASRSSYEQYF
cdr3_nt: TGCAGTGCTAGCCGAAGCTCCTACGAGCAGTACTTC

d_call: TRBD2
v_call: TRBV5-1
j_call: TRBJ2-1
clone_size: once
cdr3_aa: CASSLAGTSGSNEQFF
cdr3_nt: TGCGCCAGCAGCTTGGCCGGGACTAGCGGGAGCAATGAGCAGTTCTTC

d_call: TRBD1
v_call: TRBV6-5
j_call: TRBJ2-3
clone_size: few
cdr3_aa: CASKPGDRGSQFTDTQYF
cdr3_nt: TGTGCCAGCAAGCCCGGGGACAGGGGGTCCCAATTCACAGATACGCAGTATTTT

d_call: .
v_call: TRBV9
j_call: TRBJ2-2
clone_size: .
cdr3_aa: CASSVAKGLGTGELFF
cdr3_nt: TGTGCCAGCAGCGTAGCTAAAGGATTAGGCACCGGGGAGCTGTTTTTT

d_call: .
v_call: TRBV20-1
j_call: TRBJ2-1
clone_size: .
cdr3_aa: CSAPPGGDSYNEQFF
cdr3_nt: TGCAGTGCCCCTCCCGGAGGAGACTCCTACAATGAGCAGTTCTTC

d_call: TRBD1
v_call: TRBV7-8
j_call: TRBJ2-7
clone_size: .
cdr3_aa: CASSSTGTGTYEQYF
cdr3_nt: TGTGCCAGCAGCTCAACCGGGACAGGGACCTACGAGCAGTACTTC

d_call: .
v_call: TRBV29-1
j_call: TRBJ1-2
clone_size: few
cdr3_aa: CSVEPPNTSGYTF
cdr3_nt: TGCAGCGTTGAACCTCCGAATACGAGTGGCTACACCTTC

d_call: .
v_call: TRBV7-6
j_call: TRBJ2-2
clone_size: few
cdr3_aa: CASSSRITSGELFF
cdr3_nt: TGTGCCAGCAGCTCCCGAATTACTAGCGGGGAGCTGTTTTTT

d_call: .
v_call: TRBV15
j_call: TRBJ1-4
clone_size: few
cdr3_aa: CATSRDFVEKLFF
cdr3_nt: TGTGCCACCAGCAGAGATTTCGTGGAAAAACTGTTTTTT

d_call: .
v_call: TRBV11-2
j_call: TRBJ2-7
clone_size: few
cdr3_aa: CASSPRDWESYEQYF
cdr3_nt: TGTGCCAGCAGCCCAAGGGACTGGGAGTCCTACGAGCAGTACTTC

d_call: .
v_call: TRBV6-4
j_call: TRBJ2-1
clone_size: few
cdr3_aa: CASSDGGEPNEQFF
cdr3_nt: TGTGCCAGCAGTGACGGAGGGGAGCCCAATGAGCAGTTCTTC

d_call: TRBD1
v_call: TRBV6-6
j_call: TRBJ1-5
clone_size: few
cdr3_aa: CASSRTGGNQPQHF
cdr3_nt: TGTGCCAGCAGTCGGACAGGGGGCAATCAGCCCCAGCATTTT

d_call: TRBD1
v_call: TRBV29-1
j_call: TRBJ2-7
clone_size: .
cdr3_aa: CSARDRRGEQYF
cdr3_nt: TGCAGCGCGAGGGACAGGCGCGGGGAGCAGTACTTC

d_call: .
v_call: TRBV20-1
j_call: TRBJ1-1
clone_size: .
cdr3_aa: CSASSGSPTEAFF
cdr3_nt: TGCAGTGCTAGCTCGGGTTCCCCCACTGAAGCTTTCTTT

d_call: .
v_call: TRBV6-1
j_call: TRBJ2-7
clone_size: few
cdr3_aa: CASDAVGEQYF
cdr3_nt: TGTGCCAGCGACGCGGTTGGGGAGCAGTACTTC

d_call: TRBD2
v_call: TRBV12-3/TRBV12-4
j_call: TRBJ2-2
clone_size: .
cdr3_aa: CASSLFSGSNTGELFF
cdr3_nt: TGTGCCAGCAGTCTTTTTAGCGGGAGCAACACCGGGGAGCTGTTTTTT

d_call: .
v_call: TRBV10-3
j_call: TRBJ2-3
clone_size: few
cdr3_aa: CAISKDSGGTDTQYF
cdr3_nt: TGTGCCATCAGCAAGGACTCCGGCGGCACAGATACGCAGTATTTT

d_call: TRBD1
v_call: TRBV2
j_call: TRBJ1-2
clone_size: .
cdr3_aa: CASSGGQGRNYGYTF
cdr3_nt: TGTGCCAGCAGTGGGGGACAGGGTCGGAACTATGGCTACACCTTC

d_call: TRBD2
v_call: TRBV7-6
j_call: TRBJ2-3
clone_size: many
cdr3_aa: CASSPLAGRTDTQYF
cdr3_nt: TGTGCCAGCAGCCCACTAGCGGGAAGAACAGATACGCAGTATTTT

d_call: .
v_call: TRBV12-3/TRBV12-4
j_call: TRBJ2-7
clone_size: .
cdr3_aa: CASSLSGLSYEQYF
cdr3_nt: TGTGCCAGCAGTTTATCGGGTCTCTCCTACGAGCAGTACTTC

d_call: .
v_call: TRBV6-1
j_call: TRBJ2-3
clone_size: .
cdr3_aa: CASSSGVSTDTQYF
cdr3_nt: TGTGCCAGCAGCTCAGGGGTTAGCACAGATACGCAGTATTTT

d_call: .
v_call: TRBV20-1
j_call: TRBJ1-1
clone_size: .
cdr3_aa: CSASRPPIF
cdr3_nt: TGCAGTGCTAGTCGGCCGCCAATCTTT

d_call: TRBD1
v_call: TRBV19
j_call: TRBJ2-7
clone_size: .
cdr3_aa: CASSKLPGQGRSYEQYF
cdr3_nt: TGTGCCAGTAGTAAACTCCCGGGACAGGGTCGGTCCTACGAGCAGTACTTC

d_call: .
v_call: TRBV4-2
j_call: TRBJ2-7
clone_size: few
cdr3_aa: CASSPPMGARFAPVF
cdr3_nt: TGTGCCAGCAGCCCACCCATGGGGGCCAGGTTCGCCCCAGTCTTC

d_call: .
v_call: TRBV24-1
j_call: TRBJ2-3
clone_size: few
cdr3_aa: CATSDLTGSTDTQYF
cdr3_nt: TGTGCCACCAGTGACTTGACAGGAAGCACAGATACGCAGTATTTT

d_call: .
v_call: TRBV15
j_call: TRBJ2-7
clone_size: few
cdr3_aa: CATSRDKLTWYEQYF
cdr3_nt: TGTGCCACCAGCAGAGATAAGCTAACCTGGTACGAGCAGTACTTC